The 24 T cell receptor beta chains below all came from one sample that was sequenced in a study of blood T cell repertoires in COVID-19. Only in-frame clones appear in the TCRdb table, and some are missing; sequencing was by immunoSEQ multiplex PCR. The sample consists of some 290,000 clones, 88% of them appearing once. Sequencing was done on a sample of peripheral blood. Receptors originate from a woman aged 30 to 39 with COVID-19, enrolled during active disease.

The V gene is TRBV30, the J gene TRBJ2-7; possible D gene TRBD1, 6 bases. Trimming took off 4 bases at V and 5 bases at J, with 12 bases between the two ends. The V gene's germline CDR1 is GTSNPN and CDR2 SVGIG (reference sequence). CDR3 length: 12 residues. The CDR3 DNA sequence: TGTGCCTGGATACAGGGACCCAACGAGCAGTACTTC. Its protein product is CAWIQGPNEQYF.

The chain joins TRBV5-4 to TRBJ2-1; D perhaps matches TRBD2 (5 bases). Germline CDR1 and CDR2: SGHNT and YYREEE (reference sequence). The CDR3 is 13 amino acids. Trimming cost V 0 bases and J 10 bases, with 11 bases left between them. The CDR3 nucleotides are TGTGCCAGCAGCTTGGCAGCGGCCACCGAGCAGTTCTTC. Protein sequence: CASSLAAATEQFF.

The V call is TRBV28, the J call TRBJ2-7; D is uncertain. V was trimmed by 7 bases and J by 2 bases, leaving 15 bases between them. The CDR3 contains 14 residues. Germline CDR1 and CDR2: MDHEN and SYDVKM. The CDR3, as DNA: TGTGCCAGCACCCCAGGCCTCAGTCCCTACGAGCAGTACTTC. It is translated as CASTPGLSPYEQYF. Full variable domain (missing parts from reference TRBV28 and TRBJ2-7): DVKVTQSSRYLVKRTGEKVFLECVQDMDHENMFWYRQDPGLGLRLIYFSYDVKMKEKGDIPEGYSVSREKKERFSLILESASTNQTSMYLCASTPGLSPYEQYFGPGTRLTVT.

The rearrangement uses TRBV10-1 and TRBJ2-5, with 10 bases aligning to TRBD2. Trimming at V came to 3 bases and at J to 5 bases, leaving 6 bases not matched to a gene. Germline assignment: CDR1 WNHNN and CDR2 SYGVQD (reference sequence). The CDR3 loop spans 15 amino acids. The DNA for the CDR3 is TGCGCCAGCAGTGAAGGTGCTAGCGGGAGCGAGACCCAGTACTTC. This sequence encodes CASSEGASGSETQYF.

This chain joins TRBV6-5 and TRBJ2-1, with D perhaps TRBD1 (5 bases). The CDR3 covers 15 residues. Trimming pared 2 bases from V and 7 bases from J, leaving 15 bases between. Germline CDR1 and CDR2: MNHEY and SVGAGI. The DNA of the CDR3 is TGTGCCAGCAGTTACCATAGATTCGCAGGGAATGAGCAGTTCTTC. This translates into CASSYHRFAGNEQFF.

The genes are TRBV11-2 and TRBJ2-3; tentatively, D is TRBD2 (7 bases). The CDR3 has 14 residues. With 6 bases removed from V and 4 bases from J, the gap between germline ends came to 14 bases. Germline assignment: CDR1 SGHAT and CDR2 FQNNGV. The CDR3 protein is CASSSLRGPDTQYF. The DNA for the CDR3 is TGTGCCAGCAGTTCTTTGCGGGGGCCAGATACGCAGTATTTT.

J is TRBJ1-5 and V is TRBV3-1 (or the pseudogene TRBV3-2); a possible D gene is TRBD1 (6 bases). Germline lookup yields CDR1 LGHDT and CDR2 YNNKEL (reference sequence). There are 13 residues in the CDR3. Trimming pared 4 bases from V and 5 bases from J, leaving 9 bases between. This chain's CDR3 is CASSPQGHQPQHF. The CDR3 DNA reads as TGTGCCAGCAGCCCCCAGGGGCATCAGCCCCAGCATTTT.

The rearrangement joins TRBV19 to TRBJ1-1; tentatively, D is TRBD1 (6 bases). CDR3 length: 15 amino acids. V lost 1 base to trimming and J lost 7 bases, with 16 bases between them. The germline gives CDR1 LNHDA, CDR2 SQIVND (reference sequence). CDR3 coding DNA: TGTGCCAGTAGTATAGGCGGGGGCAGGGCCGGTGAAGCTTTCTTT. Its protein product is CASSIGGGRAGEAFF.

With regard to this clone: The sample has other DNA sequences that encode this CDR3 too. The chain links TRBV7-2 to TRBJ2-3; perhaps TRBD1 as D (5 bases). CDR1 SGHTA and CDR2 FQGNSA come from the germline V gene. V was clipped by 5 bases and J by 6 bases, with 12 bases between them. The CDR3 is made up of 13 amino acids. CDR3 bases: TGTGCCAGCAGCCTAGGGGCCCGGGATACGCAGTATTTT. It codes for CASSLGARDTQYF.

V gene TRBV11-2 combines with J gene TRBJ1-6, with 7 bases fitting TRBD1. CDR1 and CDR2 from the germline V gene are SGHAT and FQNNGV. The V and J ends lost 5 bases and 9 bases, in that order; junction bases with no gene match: 7. This CDR3 contains 14 residues. CDR3 bases: TGTGCCAGCAGCCTGACAGGGTATCTTTCACCCCTCCACTTT. Protein: CASSLTGYLSPLHF.

The chain uses TRBV6-4 and TRBJ2-3; 7 bases align to TRBD1. The V and J ends lost 5 bases and 2 bases, in that order; junction bases with no gene match: 4. This CDR3 spans 14 amino acids. The germline V gene has CDR1 MRHNA and CDR2 SNTAGT. The CDR3 region has the DNA TGTGCCAGCAGTCGGGACAGCTCCACAGATACGCAGTATTTT. As protein: CASSRDSSTDTQYF.

The rearrangement uses TRBV9 and TRBJ2-1, with 7 bases that match TRBD1. The V gene end was trimmed by 1 base and the J gene end by 2 bases; junction bases not matched to a gene: 3. Germline V gene lookup returns CDR1 SGDLS and CDR2 YYNGEE. The CDR3 is 15 residues long. CDR3 sequence: CASSVQDRPYNEQFF. The CDR3 DNA sequence: TGTGCCAGCAGCGTACAGGACAGGCCCTACAATGAGCAGTTCTTC.

The genes are TRBV7-2 and TRBJ2-7; 7 bases are shared with TRBD2. The junction had 12 bases not matched to a gene; V was cut back by 5 bases and J by 2 bases. The CDR3 length is 16 residues. From germline, CDR1 is SGHTA and CDR2 FQGNSA. CDR3 amino acids: CASSPLGGSRTYEQYF. CDR3 nucleotides: TGTGCCAGCAGCCCCTTGGGCGGGAGTCGTACCTACGAGCAGTACTTC.

CDR3 nucleotide sequence: TGTGCCAGTAGTGTCACAGTCTACACTGAAGCTTTCTTT. This codes for CASSVTVYTEAFF. This chain connects TRBV19 to TRBJ1-1; D unclear. The ends were cut back, 5 bases at V and 3 bases at J, with 10 bases in the middle. Germline CDR1 and CDR2: LNHDA and SQIVND (reference sequence). The CDR3 runs to 13 residues.

The chain uses TRBV2 and TRBJ2-3, with D maybe TRBD2 (5 bases). V lost 7 bases and J 0 bases, leaving 11 bases between the germline ends. Germline lookup yields CDR1 SNHLY and CDR2 FYNNEI. The CDR3 runs to 14 residues. In nucleotides, the CDR3 is TGTGCCAGCATACGGGGTCGGAGCACAGATACGCAGTATTTT. Amino acid sequence: CASIRGRSTDTQYF. Drawing the rest from reference TRBV2 and TRBJ2-3, the complete variable domain is EPEVTQTPSHQVTQMGQEVILRCVPISNHLYFYWYRQILGQKVEFLVSFYNNEISEKSEIFDDQFSVERPDGSNFTLKIRSTKLEDSAMYFCASIRGRSTDTQYFGPGTRLTVL.

The chain combines TRBV30 with TRBJ2-2; 12 bases match TRBD2. The V gene end was trimmed by 3 bases and the J gene end by 6 bases; junction bases not matched to a gene: 5. Germline assignment: CDR1 GTSNPN and CDR2 SVGIG (reference sequence). The CDR3 totals 15 residues. The CDR3 DNA is TGTGCCTGGAGCCTGGGACTAGCGGGCGCCGGGGAGCTGTTTTTT. It specifies CAWSLGLAGAGELFF.

The V gene is TRBV10-2, the J gene TRBJ2-7, with a possible D match to TRBD1 (5 bases). The CDR3 runs 15 residues. Deletions cut 3 bases from V and 2 bases from J, with 14 bases between. CDR1 is WSHSY, CDR2 SAAADI, per germline. CDR3 DNA sequence: TGCGCCAGCAGTGACGTAGGGGCCGGCACCTACGAGCAGTACTTC. This encodes CASSDVGAGTYEQYF.

This sequence joins TRBV30 and TRBJ2-7; D not resolved. The CDR3 runs 11 residues. The V and J ends lost 3 bases and 6 bases respectively, with 9 bases between them. The V gene's germline CDR1 is GTSNPN and CDR2 SVGIG (reference sequence). The CDR3 sequence: CAWSKLREQYF. In nucleotides, the CDR3 is TGTGCCTGGAGCAAACTACGCGAGCAGTACTTC. Using reference TRBV30 and TRBJ2-7 for the parts outside the CDR3, the full variable domain is SQTIHQWPATLVQPVGSPLSLECTVEGTSNPNLYWYRQAAGRGLQLLFYSVGIGQISSEVPQNLSASRPQDRQFILSSKKLLLSDSGFYLCAWSKLREQYFGPGTRLTVT.

J is TRBJ2-7 and V is TRBV28, with D maybe TRBD2 (5 bases). The CDR3 runs 14 residues. Between the trimmed V and J ends, which lost 4 bases and 1 base, there was a span of 11 bases. Germline-derived CDR1 and CDR2 are MDHEN and SYDVKM. CDR3 nucleotides: TGTGCCAGCAGTTCAGGCGGGTTTTCCTACGAGCAGTACTTC. The encoded protein is CASSSGGFSYEQYF.

The rearrangement links TRBV27 to TRBJ2-1, with 7 bases identical to TRBD1. Losses at the gene ends were 5 bases for V and 11 bases for J; bases not matched to a gene: 6. The CDR3 spans 12 residues. Per germline, CDR1 MNHEY and CDR2 SMNVEV (reference sequence). The CDR3 nucleotides are TGTGCCAGCAGTCTTACAGGGGCCCAGCAGTTCTTC. This sequence encodes CASSLTGAQQFF.

The rearrangement joins TRBV3-1 (or the pseudogene TRBV3-2) to TRBJ2-1; 7 bases map to TRBD1. Germline V gene sequence: CDR1 LGHDT, CDR2 YNNKEL (reference sequence). The CDR3 loop spans 13 amino acids. With V trimmed by 5 bases and J by 7 bases, 5 bases remained unmatched. The CDR3 reads CASSFQTGNEQFF. In nucleotides, the CDR3 is TGTGCCAGCAGCTTCCAGACAGGGAATGAGCAGTTCTTC.

A single count supports this clone. V is TRBV4-1 and J is TRBJ2-7; D ambiguous. Germline loops: CDR1 MGHRA, CDR2 YSYEKL. Trimming stripped 0 bases from V and 0 bases from J, with 9 bases between. CDR3 length: 15 residues. CDR3 DNA sequence: TGCGCCAGCAGCCAAGAGTTAGCCGCCTCCTACGAGCAGTACTTC. Translating gives CASSQELAASYEQYF.

The rearrangement links TRBV21-1 to TRBJ1-4. TRBV21-1 is a known pseudogene. The CDR3 spans 14 residues. The CDR3 spells CASSGGATNEKLFF. The CDR3 DNA sequence: TGTGCCAGCAGCGGAGGGGCAACTAATGAAAAACTGTTTTTT.

The CDR3 DNA follows: TGTGCCTGGAGTGGGACAGGCCTCGAGCAGTTCTTC. Its translation is CAWSGTGLEQFF. V is TRBV30 and J is TRBJ2-1, with 7 bases that match TRBD1. Germline CDR1 and CDR2: GTSNPN and SVGIG (reference sequence). The CDR3 spans 12 residues. J lost 10 bases, V lost 1 base, and 4 bases had no gene match.